This TCR beta chain was sequenced in a study of CD8+ T cells in alopecia areata. Study results and limitations: The study also sequences resident alphabeta T cells of normal skin in scalp samples.

With regard to this clone: Its antigen is currently unknown.

Sorting of PBMCs yielded the CD4+ and CD8+ T cells. Extracted from the samples, RNA was reverse transcribed into cDNA to serve as the sequencing template. The data were produced by immunoSEQ multiplex PCR, yet TCRdb's version contains in-frame clones alone and is incomplete. This table holds more than 200,000 clones, about two thirds found once. J was trimmed by 3 bases and V by 4 bases; bases with no gene match: 4. The CDR3 covers 15 residues. Germline V lookup: CDR1 MNHNY, CDR2 SVGAGI (reference sequence). The sample was CD4+ T cells sorted from blood, taken at week 0. The TCR was taken from a human donor with alopecia areata. The V gene is TRBV6-6, the J gene TRBJ2-5; 11 bases map to TRBD1. CDR3 loop: CASSSGQGAEETQYF. CDR3 DNA sequence: TGTGCCAGCAGTTCCGGACAGGGGGCTGAAGAGACCCAGTACTTC.